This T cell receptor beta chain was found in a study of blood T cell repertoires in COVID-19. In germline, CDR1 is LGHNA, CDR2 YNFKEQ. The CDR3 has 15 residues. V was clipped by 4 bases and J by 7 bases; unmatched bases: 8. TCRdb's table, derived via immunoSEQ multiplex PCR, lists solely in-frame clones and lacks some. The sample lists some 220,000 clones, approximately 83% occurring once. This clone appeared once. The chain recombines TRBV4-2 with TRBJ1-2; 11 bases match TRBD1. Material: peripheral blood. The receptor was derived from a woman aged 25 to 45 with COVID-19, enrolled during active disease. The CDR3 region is CASSPGTGGIGGYTF. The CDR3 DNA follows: TGTGCCAGCAGCCCAGGGACAGGGGGAATAGGTGGCTACACCTTC.